The TCR beta chain described here comes from a study of blood T cell repertoires in COVID-19. Per the original methods: Reference gene primers were amplified, and this amplification served to estimate nucleated cell counts. Clones were read by immunoSEQ multiplex PCR, and TCRdb kept only the in-frame ones, dropping some. That table supplies the V and J calls and clone size; D and trimming were determined from the DNA. The table records 250,000 to 350,000 clones, approximately 86% of them present only once. CDR3 size: 14 residues. V dropped 0 bases and J dropped 6 bases, with 12 bases sitting between them. CDR1 is ENHRY and CDR2 is SYGVKD in the germline V gene.

Sequencing was done on a sample of PBMCs or T cells enriched from blood (not recorded which). The J gene is TRBJ2-7, the V gene TRBV10-3; D is perhaps TRBD2 (5 bases). This TCR was sampled from a young woman who had recovered from COVID-19. Here the CDR3 reads CAISESSPRGEQYF. CDR3 coding DNA: TGTGCCATCAGTGAGTCGTCACCACGGGGCGAGCAGTACTTC.